This TCR beta chain is drawn from a study of EBV T-cell therapy then PD-1 blockade in nasopharyngeal carcinoma. The table lists this clone with a few counts. Its antigen is unknown. The treatment: AdE1-LMPpoly-expanded autologous EBV-specific T-cell therapy followed by anti-PD-1 nivolumab. The CDR3 length is 15 residues. The J segment lost 4 bases and the V segment lost 5 bases, leaving 10 bases of the junction unmatched. Germline CDR1 LNHDA, CDR2 SQIVND (reference sequence). Profiled with immunoSEQ multiplex PCR; TCRdb holds only in-frame clones, not every one. The sample records roughly 20,000 clones, roughly 84% being singletons.

This receptor was obtained from a man in his forties with nasopharyngeal carcinoma. This sample comprised CD8+ T cells from blood, obtained around day 30 from a patient whose treatment included autologous EBV-specific T cells and nivolumab. The chain uses TRBV19 and TRBJ1-1; 7 positions agree with TRBD1. This chain's CDR3 is CASSAQGGPGTEAFF. The DNA of the CDR3 is TGTGCCAGTAGTGCTCAGGGGGGTCCAGGCACTGAAGCTTTCTTT. Based on the CDR3 plus reference TRBV19 and TRBJ1-1, the full variable domain is DGGITQSPKYLFRKEGQNVTLSCEQNLNHDAMYWYRQDPGQGLRLIYYSQIVNDFQKGDIAEGYSVSREKKESFPLTVTSAQKNPTAFYLCASSAQGGPGTEAFFGQGTRLTVV.